This entry lists 18 T cell receptor beta chains sequenced from one sample in a study of glioma-infiltrating T cells after dendritic cell vaccination (dated by TCRdb to about 2016). The library came from the immunoSEQ multiplex PCR assay. The immuneACCESS repertoire file appears here via TCRdb, limited to in-frame rearrangements. These files lack a portion of the clones; in checked studies, under half of the deficit traces to unresolved V genes, and the cause of the others is not known. Across this sample there are some 99,000 clones, with approximately 84% seen only once. 5.4% of the sample comes from the top ten. What the time point label conveys for this sample: after dendritic cell vaccination, including at tumor progression/relapse. Material: blood, obtained after dendritic cell vaccination. These receptors all stem from a human donor with glioblastoma.

V is TRBV19 and J is TRBJ2-2, with D possibly TRBD1 on 6 matching bases. V shed 3 bases and J shed 7 bases, with 15 bases lying between them. The CDR3 totals 15 residues. CDR1 is LNHDA and CDR2 is SQIVND in the germline V gene (reference sequence). In DNA form, the CDR3 reads TGTGCCAGTAGTATTACTGGGGGACACCTCGGGGAGCTGTTTTTT. Its translation is CASSITGGHLGELFF.

The gene calls are TRBV7-9 and TRBJ2-1; the match to TRBD2 covers 8 bases. Germline V gives CDR1 SEHNR, CDR2 FQNEAQ (reference sequence). This CDR3 comprises 13 residues. The ends lost 3 bases at V and 6 bases at J; junction bases unmatched: 1. CDR3 protein: CASSFRGGNEQFF. The CDR3 nucleotides read TGTGCCAGCAGCTTTCGGGGGGGCAATGAGCAGTTCTTC.

J is TRBJ2-3 and V is TRBV30; 10 bases fit TRBD2. This CDR3 contains 16 residues. From germline, CDR1 is GTSNPN and CDR2 SVGIG (reference sequence). The trim removed 1 base at V and 4 bases at J, leaving 8 bases unmatched. Here the CDR3 DNA reads TGTGCCTGGAGTGGCGAGGGACTAGCGCCCCCAGATACGCAGTATTTT. Amino acid sequence: CAWSGEGLAPPDTQYF.

The CDR3 region has the DNA TGTGCCAGCTCACCAGCGGGGACAGGGTCTTACGAGCAGTACTTC. Encoded protein: CASSPAGTGSYEQYF. The chain has TRBV18 and TRBJ2-7, with 9 bases fitting TRBD1. Germline CDR1 KGHSH, CDR2 LQKENI. V dropped 2 bases and J dropped 4; count of bases not matched to a gene: 6. This CDR3 is built from 15 residues. The full variable domain, with the rest looked up from reference TRBV18 and TRBJ2-7, is NAGVMQNPRHLVRRRGQEARLRCSPMKGHSHVYWYRQLPEEGLKFMVYLQKENIIDESGMPKERFSAEFPKEGPSILRIQQVVRGDSAAYFCASSPAGTGSYEQYFGPGTRLTVT.

V gene TRBV30 combines with J gene TRBJ2-6, with a possible D match to TRBD2 (6 bases). The length of the CDR3 is 15 residues. Germline V lookup: CDR1 GTSNPN, CDR2 SVGIG (reference sequence). V gave up 2 bases and J gave up 0 bases, with 8 bases separating them. This CDR3 is CAWSLGGSGANVLTF. In DNA, the CDR3 is TGTGCCTGGAGTTTGGGGGGCTCTGGGGCCAACGTCCTGACTTTC.

The chain is built from TRBV2 and TRBJ1-1; D ambiguous. V lost 8 bases, J lost 3 bases, and 13 bases lay in between. Germline values: CDR1 SNHLY, CDR2 FYNNEI. This CDR3 has 13 residues. CDR3 in amino acids: CASGKEMDTEAFF. As DNA, the CDR3 is TGTGCCAGCGGCAAGGAGATGGACACTGAAGCTTTCTTT.

The CDR3 loop reads CASSPGSRTSYEQYF. The CDR3 DNA reads TGTGCCAGCAGCCCCGGGAGTCGGACCTCCTACGAGCAGTACTTC. The chain links TRBV28 to TRBJ2-7; a possible D gene is TRBD2 (6 bases). Germline V CDR1 and CDR2: MDHEN, SYDVKM. Trimming left V 6 bases short and J 0 bases short, with 15 bases between. The CDR3 consists of 15 residues.

The J gene is TRBJ2-1, the V gene TRBV6-1; 10 bases align to TRBD2. Trimming removed 4 bases from V and 6 bases from J; junction bases left unmatched: 12. Germline values: CDR1 MNHNS, CDR2 SASEGT. The CDR3 runs to 17 residues. The CDR3 sequence: CASSAPAGGPHFNEQFF. CDR3 in DNA: TGTGCCAGCAGTGCTCCAGCGGGAGGGCCACACTTCAATGAGCAGTTCTTC.

The chain links TRBV5-7 to TRBJ1-1; D gene unclear. TRBV5-7 belongs to the ORF category, with a function that is uncertain. V lost 0 bases, J lost 5 bases, and 5 bases lay in between. The CDR3 has 12 amino acids. The CDR3 spells CASSLEQTEAFF. In DNA, the CDR3 is TGTGCCAGCAGCTTGGAGCAAACTGAAGCTTTCTTT.

This sequence joins TRBV29-1 and TRBJ2-3, with 12 bases fitting TRBD2. This CDR3 is built from 15 residues. The J segment lost 6 bases and the V segment lost 7 bases, leaving 11 bases of the junction unmatched. Germline CDR1 SQVTM, CDR2 ANQGSEA. The CDR3 bases are TGCAGCGCCAACCCTAGGACTAGCGGGGCCGATACGCAGTATTTT. Protein product: CSANPRTSGADTQYF.

The V and J genes are TRBV5-4 and TRBJ1-6; D remains ambiguous. The length of the CDR3 is 12 residues. Deletions cut 4 bases from V and 13 bases from J, with 12 bases between. CDR1 and CDR2 (germline): SGHNT, YYREEE (reference sequence). The CDR3 spells CASSRTESPLHF. CDR3 DNA sequence: TGTGCCAGCAGCCGGACTGAGTCGCCCCTCCACTTT.

This clone occurred a few times. This rearrangement joins TRBV5-4 to TRBJ1-1; no definite D call. Germline lookup yields CDR1 SGHNT and CDR2 YYREEE (reference sequence). The CDR3 runs 15 residues. V was shortened by 5 bases and J by 2 bases, with 16 bases between the two germline ends. The CDR3 sequence is CASSLPGRLNTEAFF. The CDR3 DNA reads TGTGCCAGCAGTTTACCTGGCAGACTAAACACTGAAGCTTTCTTT. Full variable domain (remainder filled in from reference TRBV5-4 and TRBJ1-1): ETGVTQSPTHLIKTRGQQVTLRCSSQSGHNTVSWYQQALGQGPQFIFQYYREEENGRGNFPPRFSGLQFPNYSSELNVNALELDDSALYLCASSLPGRLNTEAFFGQGTRLTVV.

This clone has a handful of counts. This chain joins TRBV2 and TRBJ2-7; perhaps TRBD2 as D (5 bases). This CDR3 has 14 amino acids. The V gene lost 0 bases and the J gene lost 7 bases, with 13 bases spanning the gap. Germline V gene lookup returns CDR1 SNHLY and CDR2 FYNNEI. CDR3 coding DNA: TGTGCCAGCAGTGAAGCGCGAGTCCGGAGGGAGCAGTACTTC. This encodes CASSEARVRREQYF.

This chain joins TRBV6-6 and TRBJ2-5; possibly TRBD1 for D (6 bases). TRBJ2-7 matches the DNA end more closely, so the J call is doubtful. This CDR3 is built from 14 residues. Germline lookup yields CDR1 MNHNY and CDR2 SVGAGI (reference sequence). The CDR3 sequence is CASSYSEQGNEQYF. In nucleotides, the CDR3 is TGTGCCAGCAGTTACTCGGAACAGGGTAACGAGCAGTACTTC.

The V and J genes are TRBV25-1 and TRBJ2-1; the match to TRBD2 covers 9 bases. CDR3 size: 16 residues. The V and J ends lost 3 bases and 4 bases, in that order; junction bases with no gene match: 7. Per the germline V gene, CDR1 is MGHDK and CDR2 is SYGVNS. The DNA for the CDR3 is TGTGCCAGCAGTGATATTAAGCGGGGGGCATACAATGAGCAGTTCTTC. Encoded protein: CASSDIKRGAYNEQFF. The entire variable domain, with the rest obtained from reference TRBV25-1 and TRBJ2-1, is as follows: EADIYQTPRYLVIGTGKKITLECSQTMGHDKMYWYQQDPGMELHLIHYSYGVNSTEKGDLSSESTVSRIRTEHFPLTLESARPSHTSQYLCASSDIKRGAYNEQFFGPGTRLTVL.

The chain joins TRBV6-1 to TRBJ1-5; possibly TRBD1 for D (5 bases). Between the trimmed V and J ends, which lost 1 base and 7 bases, there was a span of 8 bases. CDR1 MNHNS and CDR2 SASEGT come from the germline V gene. The CDR3 covers 13 residues. The CDR3 loop is CASSEVSGQPQHF. CDR3 in DNA: TGTGCCAGCAGTGAAGTTTCAGGGCAGCCCCAGCATTTT.

V usage is TRBV7-9 and J usage is TRBJ1-3, with D hard to call. Germline CDR1 and CDR2: SEHNR and FQNEAQ (reference sequence). V lost 1 base, J lost 3 bases, and 7 bases lay in between. The CDR3 loop spans 14 amino acids. The CDR3: CASSLVAVGNTIYF. DNA for the CDR3: TGTGCCAGCAGCTTAGTGGCAGTTGGAAACACCATATATTTT.

The J gene is TRBJ1-5, the V gene TRBV28; D is perhaps TRBD1 (5 bases). V lost 4 bases and J 5 bases, leaving 9 bases between the germline ends. CDR3 length equals 13 residues. Germline loops: CDR1 MDHEN, CDR2 SYDVKM. The CDR3 sequence is CASSSGTYQPQHF. In DNA form, the CDR3 reads TGTGCCAGCAGTTCAGGGACTTATCAGCCCCAGCATTTT.